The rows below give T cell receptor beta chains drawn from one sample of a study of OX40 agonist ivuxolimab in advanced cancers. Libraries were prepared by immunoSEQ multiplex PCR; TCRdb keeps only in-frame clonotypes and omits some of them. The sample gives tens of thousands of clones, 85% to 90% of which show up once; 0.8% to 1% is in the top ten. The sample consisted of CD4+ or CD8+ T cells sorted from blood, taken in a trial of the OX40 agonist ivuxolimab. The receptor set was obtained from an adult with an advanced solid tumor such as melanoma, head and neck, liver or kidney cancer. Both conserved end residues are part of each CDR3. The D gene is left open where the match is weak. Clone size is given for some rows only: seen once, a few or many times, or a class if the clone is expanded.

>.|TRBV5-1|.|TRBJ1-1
TGCGCCAGCAGCTTGGCTCCGGGTGTGAACACTGAAGCTTTCTTT
CASSLAPGVNTEAFF
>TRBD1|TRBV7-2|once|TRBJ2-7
TGTGCCAGCAGCTTAGAGGACAGGGTGAACGAGCAGTACTTC
CASSLEDRVNEQYF
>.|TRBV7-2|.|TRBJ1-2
TGTGCCAGCAGCACCCAGGGGCACTATGGCTACACCTTC
CASSTQGHYGYTF
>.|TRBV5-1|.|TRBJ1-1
TGCGCCAGCAGCGAAGGACAGTTGGACGACTCGGCTTTCTTT
CASSEGQLDDSAFF
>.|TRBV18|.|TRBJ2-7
TGTGCCAGCTCACCACCGGCCAGCACGAGCTCCTACGAGCAGTACTTC
CASSPPASTSSYEQYF
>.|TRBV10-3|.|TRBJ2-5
TGTGCCATCAGTGAGTCGAGACTACAAGGGGTAGCAGGGACCCAGTACTTC
CAISESRLQGVAGTQYF
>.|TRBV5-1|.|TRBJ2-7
TGCGCCAGCAGCGACACGAACGGGGCCTACGAGCAGTACTTC
CASSDTNGAYEQYF
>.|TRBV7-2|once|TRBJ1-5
TGTGCCAGCAGTCCGCATCTTTTGAATCAGCCCCAGCATTTT
CASSPHLLNQPQHF
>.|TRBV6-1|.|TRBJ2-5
TGTGCCAGCAGAGATTTGGGGGAGCTGTTGGAGACCCAGTACTTC
CASRDLGELLETQYF
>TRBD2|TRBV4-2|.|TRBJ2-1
TGTGCCAGCAGCTCCGGGACTAGCGGGAGGGCTTACAATGAGCAGTTCTTC
CASSSGTSGRAYNEQFF
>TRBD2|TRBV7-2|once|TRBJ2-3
TGTGCCAGCATCAGAGCGGGAGGGCGTACAGATACGCAGTATTTT
CASIRAGGRTDTQYF
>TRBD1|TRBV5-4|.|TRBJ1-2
TGTGCCAGCAAGTCCGGGACAGCCGACCACTATGGCTACACCTTC
CASKSGTADHYGYTF
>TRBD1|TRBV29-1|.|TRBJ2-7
TGCAGCGTTGTAGGAGACAGGGGCGTTTCCTACGAGCAGTACTTC
CSVVGDRGVSYEQYF
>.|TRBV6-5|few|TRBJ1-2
TGTGCCAGCAGTTCCTCGGGGGGAACGGCCTATGGCTACACCTTC
CASSSSGGTAYGYTF
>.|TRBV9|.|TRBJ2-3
TGTGCCAGCAGCTTCACAGATACGCAGTATTTT
CASSFTDTQYF
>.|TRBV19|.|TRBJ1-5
TGTGCCAGTAGTGTCGGAGAGGGGTGGAAGGGAAGCAATCAGCCCCAGCATTTT
CASSVGEGWKGSNQPQHF
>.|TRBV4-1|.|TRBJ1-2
TGCGCCAGCAGCCCCCGCGGGGGCGCAGGGGGCTACACCTTC
CASSPRGGAGGYTF
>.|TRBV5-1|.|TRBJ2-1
TGCGCCAGCAGCTTGGAGGCAACCTCCTACAATGAGCAGTTCTTC
CASSLEATSYNEQFF
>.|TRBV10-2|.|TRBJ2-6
TGCGCCAGCAGCATTAGCGGCTCTGGGGCCAACGTCCTGACTTTC
CASSISGSGANVLTF
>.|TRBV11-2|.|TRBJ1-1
TGTGCCAGCAGGCTCATGAACACTGAAGCTTTCTTT
CASRLMNTEAFF
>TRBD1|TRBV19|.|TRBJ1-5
TGTGCCAGTAGTCATGGACAGGCCCAATGGGGTCAGCCCCAGCATTTT
CASSHGQAQWGQPQHF
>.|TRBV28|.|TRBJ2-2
TGTGCCAGCAGTTTAGCAGGGGCTAGCGGGGAGCTGTTTTTT
CASSLAGASGELFF
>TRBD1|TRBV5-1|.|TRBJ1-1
TGCGCCAGCAGCACGATCAGGGGGCGGAACACTGAAGCTTTCTTT
CASSTIRGRNTEAFF
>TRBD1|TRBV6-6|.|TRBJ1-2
TGTGCCAGCAGTTCCCCGGACAGGTCTAGCTACACCTTC
CASSSPDRSSYTF
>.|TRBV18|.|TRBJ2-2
TGTGCCAGCTCGCGCACCCAGGCGACCGGGGAGCTGTTTTTT
CASSRTQATGELFF
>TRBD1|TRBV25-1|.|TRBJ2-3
TGTGCCAGCAGTGCGGGACAGGGAAACACAGATACGCAGTATTTT
CASSAGQGNTDTQYF
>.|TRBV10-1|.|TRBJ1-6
TGCGCCAGACTCAAATTCAGGGGCCATAATTCACCCCTCCACTTT
CARLKFRGHNSPLHF
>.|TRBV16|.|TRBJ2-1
TGTGCCAGCAGCTCGGTACTAGAATACAATGAGCAGTTCTTC
CASSSVLEYNEQFF
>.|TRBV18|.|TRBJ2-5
TGTGCCAGCTCACCACCACTCGACCAAGAGACCCAGTACTTC
CASSPPLDQETQYF
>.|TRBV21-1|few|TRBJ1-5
TGTGCCAGCAGCAAAGAGGAGGGCTATAACAATCAGCCCCAGCATTTT
CASSKEEGYNNQPQHF
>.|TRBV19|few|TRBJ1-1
TGTGCCAGTAGTTCTGGGATGAACACTGAAGCTTTCTTT
CASSSGMNTEAFF
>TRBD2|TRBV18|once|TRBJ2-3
TGTGCCAGCTCACCTAGCGGGGTGATCACAGATACGCAGTATTTT
CASSPSGVITDTQYF
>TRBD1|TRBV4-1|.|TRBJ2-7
TGCGCCAGCAGCCAAGGTGTTCTGGGGACAGGGAGGGGCGAGCAGTACTTC
CASSQGVLGTGRGEQYF
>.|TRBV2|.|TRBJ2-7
TGTGCCAGCAGCGCCGGTCAACGGGGGGAGCAGTACTTC
CASSAGQRGEQYF
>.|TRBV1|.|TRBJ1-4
TGCACCAGCAGCTTGGGACAGGGCGAAAAACTGTTTTTT
CTSSLGQGEKLFF